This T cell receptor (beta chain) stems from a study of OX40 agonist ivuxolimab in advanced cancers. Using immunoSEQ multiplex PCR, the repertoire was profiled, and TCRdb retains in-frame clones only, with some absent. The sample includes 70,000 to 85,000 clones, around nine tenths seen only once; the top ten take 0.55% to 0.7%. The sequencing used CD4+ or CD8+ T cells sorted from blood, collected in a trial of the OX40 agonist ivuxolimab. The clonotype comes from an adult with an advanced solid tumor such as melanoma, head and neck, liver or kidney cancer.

The CDR3 region is CASKSPGGRNTEAFF. CDR3 DNA: TGTGCCAGCAAGTCCCCGGGGGGGAGGAACACTGAAGCTTTCTTT. The chain employs TRBV28 and TRBJ1-1; a weak D match, TRBD1 (5 bases). With 7 bases removed from V and 1 base from J, the gap between germline ends came to 16 bases. Germline V gene sequence: CDR1 MDHEN, CDR2 SYDVKM. The CDR3 is 15 residues long.